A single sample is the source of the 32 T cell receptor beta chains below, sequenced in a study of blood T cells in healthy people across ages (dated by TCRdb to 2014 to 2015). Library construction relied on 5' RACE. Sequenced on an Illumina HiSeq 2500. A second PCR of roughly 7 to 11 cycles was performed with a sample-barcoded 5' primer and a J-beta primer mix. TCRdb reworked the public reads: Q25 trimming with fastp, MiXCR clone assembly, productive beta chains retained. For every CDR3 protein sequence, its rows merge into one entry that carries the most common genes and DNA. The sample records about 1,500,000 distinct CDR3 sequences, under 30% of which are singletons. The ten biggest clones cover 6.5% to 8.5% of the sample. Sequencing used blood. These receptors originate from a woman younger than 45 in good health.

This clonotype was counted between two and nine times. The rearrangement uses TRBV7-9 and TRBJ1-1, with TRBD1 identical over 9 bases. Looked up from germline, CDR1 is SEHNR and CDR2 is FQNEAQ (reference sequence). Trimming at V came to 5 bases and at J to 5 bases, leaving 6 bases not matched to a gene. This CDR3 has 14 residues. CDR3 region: CASSVQGAGTEAFF. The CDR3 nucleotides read TGTGCCAGCAGCGTACAGGGGGCGGGTACTGAAGCTTTCTTT.

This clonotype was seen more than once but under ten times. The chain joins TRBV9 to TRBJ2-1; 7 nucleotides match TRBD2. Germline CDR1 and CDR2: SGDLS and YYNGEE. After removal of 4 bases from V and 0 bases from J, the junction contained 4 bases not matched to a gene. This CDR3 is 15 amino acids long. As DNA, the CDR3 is TGTGCCAGCAGCCCATGGGGGGGCTCCTACAATGAGCAGTTCTTC. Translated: CASSPWGGSYNEQFF.

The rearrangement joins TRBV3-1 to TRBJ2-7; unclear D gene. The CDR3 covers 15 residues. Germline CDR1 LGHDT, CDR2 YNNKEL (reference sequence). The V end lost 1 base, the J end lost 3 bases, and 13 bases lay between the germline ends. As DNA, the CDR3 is TGTGCCAGCAGCCAAGGGGCAGATACCCTCTACGAGCAGTACTTC. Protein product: CASSQGADTLYEQYF.

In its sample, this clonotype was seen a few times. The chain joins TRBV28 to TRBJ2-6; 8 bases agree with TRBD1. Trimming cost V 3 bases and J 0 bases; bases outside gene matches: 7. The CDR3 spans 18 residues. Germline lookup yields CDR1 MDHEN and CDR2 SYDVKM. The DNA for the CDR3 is TGTGCCAGCAGTTTCCCCCAGGGGGCTTTCTCTGGGGCCAACGTCCTGACTTTC. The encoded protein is CASSFPQGAFSGANVLTF.

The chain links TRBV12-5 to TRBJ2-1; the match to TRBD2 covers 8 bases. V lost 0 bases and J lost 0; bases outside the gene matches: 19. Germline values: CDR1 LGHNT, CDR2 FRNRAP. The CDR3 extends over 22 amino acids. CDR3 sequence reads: CASGLVRMRLAGPTYSYNEQFF. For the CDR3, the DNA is TGTGCTAGTGGTTTGGTACGTATGAGGCTAGCGGGTCCTACCTACTCCTACAATGAGCAGTTCTTC.

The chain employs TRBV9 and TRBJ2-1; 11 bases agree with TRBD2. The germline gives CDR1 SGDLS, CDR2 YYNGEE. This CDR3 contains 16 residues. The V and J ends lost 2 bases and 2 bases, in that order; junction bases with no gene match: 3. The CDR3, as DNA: TGTGCCAGCAGCGTCGTTAGCGGGGGGGCCTACAATGAGCAGTTCTTC. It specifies CASSVVSGGAYNEQFF.

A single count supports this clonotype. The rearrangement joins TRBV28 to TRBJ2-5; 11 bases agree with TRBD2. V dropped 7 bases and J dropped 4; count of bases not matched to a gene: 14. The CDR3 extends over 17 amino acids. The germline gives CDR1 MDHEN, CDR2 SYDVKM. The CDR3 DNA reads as TGTGCCAGCACCCCGACTAGCGGGGCCAGTTACCGAGAGACCCAGTACTTC. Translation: CASTPTSGASYRETQYF.

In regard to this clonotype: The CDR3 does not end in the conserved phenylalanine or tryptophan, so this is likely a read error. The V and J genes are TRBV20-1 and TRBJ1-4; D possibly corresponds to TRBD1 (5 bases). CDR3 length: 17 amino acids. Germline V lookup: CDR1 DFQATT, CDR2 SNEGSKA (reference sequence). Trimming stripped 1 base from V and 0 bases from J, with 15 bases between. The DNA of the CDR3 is TGCAGTGCTAGAGGTTTTTCCGGGGCCACAACTAATGAAAAACTGTTTTTG. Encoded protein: CSARGFSGATTNEKLFL.

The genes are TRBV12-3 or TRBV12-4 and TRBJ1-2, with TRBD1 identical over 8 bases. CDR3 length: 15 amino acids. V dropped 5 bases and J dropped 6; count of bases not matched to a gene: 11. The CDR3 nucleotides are TGTGCCAGCAGTCTGGCGCGCCCGACAGGGGATGGCTACACCTTC. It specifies CASSLARPTGDGYTF.

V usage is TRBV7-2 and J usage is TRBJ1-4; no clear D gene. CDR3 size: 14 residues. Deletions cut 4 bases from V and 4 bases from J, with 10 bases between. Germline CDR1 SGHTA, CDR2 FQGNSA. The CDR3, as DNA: TGTGCCAGCAGCTACCGGGCCAATAATGAAAAACTGTTTTTT. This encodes CASSYRANNEKLFF.

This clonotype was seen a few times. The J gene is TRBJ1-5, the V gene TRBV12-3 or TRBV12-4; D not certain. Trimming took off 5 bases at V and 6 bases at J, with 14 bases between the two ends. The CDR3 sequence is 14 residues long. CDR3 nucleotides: TGTGCCAGCAGTCTTACTACTACACGTCAGCCCCAGCATTTT. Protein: CASSLTTTRQPQHF.

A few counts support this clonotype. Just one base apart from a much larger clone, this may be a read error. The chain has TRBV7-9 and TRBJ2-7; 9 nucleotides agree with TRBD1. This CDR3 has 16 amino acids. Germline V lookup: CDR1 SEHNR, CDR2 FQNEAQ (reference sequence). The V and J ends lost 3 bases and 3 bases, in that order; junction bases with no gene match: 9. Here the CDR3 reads CASSFEWTGAGYEQYF. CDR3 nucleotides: TGTGCCAGCAGCTTCGAATGGACAGGGGCTGGCTACGAGCAGTACTTC.

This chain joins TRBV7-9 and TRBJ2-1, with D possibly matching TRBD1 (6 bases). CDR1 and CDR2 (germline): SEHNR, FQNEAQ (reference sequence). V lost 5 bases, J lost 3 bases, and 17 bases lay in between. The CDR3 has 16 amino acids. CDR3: CASSPRDTTYYNEQFF. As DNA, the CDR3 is TGTGCCAGCAGCCCACGGGACACCACATACTACAATGAGCAGTTCTTC. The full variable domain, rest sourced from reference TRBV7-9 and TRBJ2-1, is DTGVSQNPRHKITKRGQNVTFRCDPISEHNRLYWYRQTLGQGPEFLTYFQNEAQLEKSRLLSDRFSAERPKGSFSTLEIQRTEQGDSAMYLCASSPRDTTYYNEQFFGPGTRLTVL.

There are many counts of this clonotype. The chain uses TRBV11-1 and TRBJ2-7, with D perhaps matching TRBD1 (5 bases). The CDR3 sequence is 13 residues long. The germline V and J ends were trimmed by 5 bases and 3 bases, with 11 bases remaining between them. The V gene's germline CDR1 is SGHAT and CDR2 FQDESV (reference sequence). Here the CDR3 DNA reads TGTGCCAGCAGCCCAGGGTGGGGCTACGAGCAGTACTTC. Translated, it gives CASSPGWGYEQYF.

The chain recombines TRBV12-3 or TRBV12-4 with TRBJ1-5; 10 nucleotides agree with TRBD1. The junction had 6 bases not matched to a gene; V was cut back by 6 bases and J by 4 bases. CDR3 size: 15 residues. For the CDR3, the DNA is TGTGCCAGCAGCGCCAGGACAGGGGGAAATCAGCCCCAGCATTTT. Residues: CASSARTGGNQPQHF.

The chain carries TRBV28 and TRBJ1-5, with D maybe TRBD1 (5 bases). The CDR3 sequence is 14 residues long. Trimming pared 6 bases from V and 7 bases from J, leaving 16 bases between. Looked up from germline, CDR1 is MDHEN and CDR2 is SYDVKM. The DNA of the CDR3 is TGTGCCAGCAGCTCCGACAGTCGAGGGCAGCCCCAGCATTTT. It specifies CASSSDSRGQPQHF.

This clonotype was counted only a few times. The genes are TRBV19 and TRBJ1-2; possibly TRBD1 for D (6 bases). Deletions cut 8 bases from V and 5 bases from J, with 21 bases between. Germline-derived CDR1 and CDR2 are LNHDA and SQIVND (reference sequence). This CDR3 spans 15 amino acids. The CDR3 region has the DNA TGTGCCAGTGCCGCCCCGGGACACCTAGGGTATGGCTACACCTTC. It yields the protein CASAAPGHLGYGYTF.

The CDR3, as DNA: TGCGCCAGCAGCCAAGACTTAGCCCGGGACAGGGCCACTGAAGCTTTCTTT. This encodes CASSQDLARDRATEAFF. The chain uses TRBV4-1 and TRBJ1-1; TRBD1 matches 9 bases. This CDR3 has 17 residues. The V and J ends lost 0 bases and 4 bases, in that order; junction bases with no gene match: 9. Per germline, CDR1 MGHRA and CDR2 YSYEKL.

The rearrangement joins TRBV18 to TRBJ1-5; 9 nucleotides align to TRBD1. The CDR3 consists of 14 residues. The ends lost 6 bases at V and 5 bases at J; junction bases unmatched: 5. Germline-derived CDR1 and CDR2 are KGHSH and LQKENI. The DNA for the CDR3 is TGTGCCAGCTCGCAGAGACAGGGGGATCAGCCCCAGCATTTT. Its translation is CASSQRQGDQPQHF. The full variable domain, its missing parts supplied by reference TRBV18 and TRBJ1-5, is NAGVMQNPRHLVRRRGQEARLRCSPMKGHSHVYWYRQLPEEGLKFMVYLQKENIIDESGMPKERFSAEFPKEGPSILRIQQVVRGDSAAYFCASSQRQGDQPQHFGDGTRLSIL.

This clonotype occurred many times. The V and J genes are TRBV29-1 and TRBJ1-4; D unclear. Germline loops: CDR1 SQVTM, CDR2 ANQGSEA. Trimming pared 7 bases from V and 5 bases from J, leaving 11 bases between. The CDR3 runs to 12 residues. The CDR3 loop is CSAGERNEKLFF. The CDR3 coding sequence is TGCAGCGCCGGGGAGAGGAATGAAAAACTGTTTTTT. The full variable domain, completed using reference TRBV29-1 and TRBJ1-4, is SAVISQKPSRDICQRGTSLTIQCQVDSQVTMMFWYRQQPGQSLTLIATANQGSEATYESGFVIDKFPISRPNLTFSTLTVSNMSPEDSSIYLCSAGERNEKLFFGSGTQLSVL.

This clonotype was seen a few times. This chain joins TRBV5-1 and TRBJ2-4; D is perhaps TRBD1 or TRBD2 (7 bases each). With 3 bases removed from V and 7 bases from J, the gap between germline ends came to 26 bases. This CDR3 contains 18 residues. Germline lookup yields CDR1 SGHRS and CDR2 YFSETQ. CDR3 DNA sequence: TGCGCCAGCAGCTCCCTAGGGGGGGTGACAGGGTTTAGCAACATTCAGTACTTC. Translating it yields CASSSLGGVTGFSNIQYF.

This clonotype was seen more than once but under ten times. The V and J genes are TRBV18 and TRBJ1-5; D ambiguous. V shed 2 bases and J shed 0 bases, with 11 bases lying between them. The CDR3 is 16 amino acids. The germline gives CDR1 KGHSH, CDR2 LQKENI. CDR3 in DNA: TGTGCCAGCTCACCATTCTCGGCGGATAGCAATCAGCCCCAGCATTTT. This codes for CASSPFSADSNQPQHF.

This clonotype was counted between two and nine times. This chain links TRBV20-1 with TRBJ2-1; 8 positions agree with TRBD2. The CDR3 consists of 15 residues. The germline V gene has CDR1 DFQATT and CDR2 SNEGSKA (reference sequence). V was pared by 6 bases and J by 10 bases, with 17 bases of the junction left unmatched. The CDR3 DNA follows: TGCAGTGCGCCACGTCTAGCGGGCCCAAGGGCGGAGCAGTTCTTC. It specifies CSAPRLAGPRAEQFF.

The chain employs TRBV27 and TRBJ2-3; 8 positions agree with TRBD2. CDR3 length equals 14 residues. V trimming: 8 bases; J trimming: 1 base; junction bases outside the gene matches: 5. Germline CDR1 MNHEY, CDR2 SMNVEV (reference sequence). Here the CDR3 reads CASGPTSGTDTQYF. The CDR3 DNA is TGTGCCAGCGGACCGACTAGCGGCACAGATACGCAGTATTTT.

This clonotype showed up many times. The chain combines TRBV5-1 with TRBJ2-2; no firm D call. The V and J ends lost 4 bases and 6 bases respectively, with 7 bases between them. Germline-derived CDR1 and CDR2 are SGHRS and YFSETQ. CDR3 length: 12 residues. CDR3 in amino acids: CASSLEAGELFF. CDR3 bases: TGCGCCAGCAGCCTCGAAGCCGGGGAGCTGTTTTTT.

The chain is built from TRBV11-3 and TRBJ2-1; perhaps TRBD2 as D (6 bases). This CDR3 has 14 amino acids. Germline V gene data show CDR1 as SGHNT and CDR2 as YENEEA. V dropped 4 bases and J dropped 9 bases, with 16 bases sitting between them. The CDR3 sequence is CASSSQPREVEQFF. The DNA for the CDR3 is TGTGCCAGCAGCTCCCAACCTAGGGAGGTTGAGCAGTTCTTC. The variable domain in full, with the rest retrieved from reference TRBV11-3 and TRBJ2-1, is EAGVVQSPRYKIIEKKQPVAFWCNPISGHNTLYWYLQNLGQGPELLIRYENEEAVDDSQLPKDRFSAERLKGVDSTLKIQPAELGDSAVYLCASSSQPREVEQFFGPGTRLTVL.

CDR3 DNA: TGTGCCAGCAACCGGGCTAGCGGAACCTACGAGCAGTACTTC. It encodes CASNRASGTYEQYF. The J gene is TRBJ2-7, the V gene TRBV28, with 7 positions matching TRBD2. Germline V gene sequence: CDR1 MDHEN, CDR2 SYDVKM. Trimming at V came to 7 bases and at J to 2 bases, leaving 8 bases not matched to a gene. This CDR3 has 14 amino acids.

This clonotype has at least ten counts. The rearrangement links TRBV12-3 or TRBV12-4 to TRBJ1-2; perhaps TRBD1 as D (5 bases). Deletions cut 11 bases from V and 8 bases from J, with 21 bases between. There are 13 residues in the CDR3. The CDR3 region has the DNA TGTGCCTCCCGGGACCCAGGGTCGAGGGGCTACACCTTC. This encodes CASRDPGSRGYTF.

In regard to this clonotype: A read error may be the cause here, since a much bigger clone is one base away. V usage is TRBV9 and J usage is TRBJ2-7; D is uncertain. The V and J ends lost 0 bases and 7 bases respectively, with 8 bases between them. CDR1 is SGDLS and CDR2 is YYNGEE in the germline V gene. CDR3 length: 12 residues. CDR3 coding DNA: TGTGCCAGCAGCGTAGGATCTAATGAGCAGTACTTC. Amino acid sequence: CASSVGSNEQYF.

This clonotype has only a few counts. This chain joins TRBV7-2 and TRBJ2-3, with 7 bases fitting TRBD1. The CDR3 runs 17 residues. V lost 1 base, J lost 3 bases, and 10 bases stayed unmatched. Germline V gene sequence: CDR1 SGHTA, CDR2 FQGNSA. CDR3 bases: TGTGCCAGCAGCTTAGGGGGGTCGGGACAGTTAACAGATACGCAGTATTTT. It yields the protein CASSLGGSGQLTDTQYF.

CDR3 coding DNA: TGTGCCAGCAGTTACTCGAGAGTAGAGAGGGGTGAAGAGCAGTACTTC. Protein: CASSYSRVERGEEQYF. The V call is TRBV6-2 or TRBV6-3, the J call TRBJ2-7; D may be TRBD1 or TRBD2 (5 bases each). Trimming removed 0 bases from V and 7 bases from J, with 19 bases in between. CDR3 length: 16 residues. CDR1 and CDR2 (germline): MNHEY, SVGEGT.

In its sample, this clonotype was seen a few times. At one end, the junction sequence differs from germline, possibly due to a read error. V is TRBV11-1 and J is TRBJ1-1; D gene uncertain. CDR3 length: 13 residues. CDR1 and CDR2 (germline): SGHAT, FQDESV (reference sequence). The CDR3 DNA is TGTGCCGGCAGCTTATTTGGTGATGCTGAAGCTTTCTTT. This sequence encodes CAGSLFGDAEAFF.